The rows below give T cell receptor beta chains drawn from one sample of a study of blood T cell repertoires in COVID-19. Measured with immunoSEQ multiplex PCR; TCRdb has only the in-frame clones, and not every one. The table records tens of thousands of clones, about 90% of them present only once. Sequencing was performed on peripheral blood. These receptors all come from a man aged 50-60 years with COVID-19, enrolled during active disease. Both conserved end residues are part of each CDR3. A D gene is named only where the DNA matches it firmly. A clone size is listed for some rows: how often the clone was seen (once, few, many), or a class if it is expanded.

TGTGCCAGCAGCTCGAGGCCCACCGGGGAGCTGTTTTTT,CASSSRPTGELFF,.,TRBJ2-2,TRBV5-4,.
TGTGCCAGCAGCCAGACTAGCGGGAGCACAGATACGCAGTATTTT,CASSQTSGSTDTQYF,.,TRBJ2-3,TRBV6-6,TRBD2
TGTGCCAGCAGCGCGGGACAGGGGGCTGTCCTCTTC,CASSAGQGAVLF,.,TRBJ2-7,TRBV7-9,TRBD1
TGTGCCATCACCCCTGGGGGGGGCACTGAAGCTTTCTTT,CAITPGGGTEAFF,.,TRBJ1-1,TRBV10-3,.
TGTGCCAGCAGCCTCCTAACCTCTGGAAACACCATATATTTT,CASSLLTSGNTIYF,.,TRBJ1-3,TRBV7-2,.
TGTGCCACCAGCAGAGTCGGGACAGGGGGCGAGACCCAGTACTTC,CATSRVGTGGETQYF,.,TRBJ2-5,TRBV15,TRBD1
TGTGCCAGCAGCGTAGCTTGGGGGCGCGGGAACACTGAAGCTTTCTTT,CASSVAWGRGNTEAFF,.,TRBJ1-1,TRBV9,.
TGTGCCAGTAGTCCCCGGGACAGGGGGCGTCGGGACACTGAAGCTTTCTTT,CASSPRDRGRRDTEAFF,few,TRBJ1-1,TRBV19,TRBD1
TGTGCCATCAGTGAGAGCAGGGACTATGGCTACACCTTC,CAISESRDYGYTF,.,TRBJ1-2,TRBV10-3,.
TGTGCCAGCAGCTTGGGAGGCGGGAGTCCGGATACGCAGTATTTT,CASSLGGGSPDTQYF,.,TRBJ2-3,TRBV5-4,TRBD2
TGCGCCAGCAGCCTCATTGACTCCGGAGATACGCAGTATTTT,CASSLIDSGDTQYF,.,TRBJ2-3,TRBV5-1,.
TGTGCCACCAGCAAAAGGGACAGATTTCCCCCCTACGAGCAGTACTTC,CATSKRDRFPPYEQYF,.,TRBJ2-7,TRBV15,TRBD1
TGTGCCAGTAGTATCTCCAGGGGGAAAGATACGCAGTATTTT,CASSISRGKDTQYF,.,TRBJ2-3,TRBV19,TRBD1
TGTGCCAGCGGAGAGGATGGCTACACCTTC,CASGEDGYTF,once,TRBJ1-2,TRBV6-5,.
TGTGCCAGCAGCGTAGATCCGGGGGGACAGGGGTACACCGGGGAGCTGTTTTTT,CASSVDPGGQGYTGELFF,.,TRBJ2-2,TRBV9,TRBD1
TGTGCCAGCAGGGAGACTATGAACACTGAAGCTTTCTTT,CASRETMNTEAFF,.,TRBJ1-1,TRBV6-5,.
TGTGCCAGCAGTTACGCCCCGGGACAACCCGGGGAGCTGTTTTTT,CASSYAPGQPGELFF,.,TRBJ2-2,TRBV6-5,.